These 13 T cell receptor beta chains originate from one sample sequenced in a study of blood T cell repertoires in COVID-19. Sequenced by immunoSEQ multiplex PCR; TCRdb stores in-frame clones only, minus some. This sample carries approximately 290,000 clones, more than 65% of them seen once, and the ten largest clones take around 16%. Sequencing was performed on peripheral blood. These receptors were collected from a person between 65 and 79 years old with COVID-19, enrolled during active disease.

This clone came up many times. The chain joins TRBV6-5 to TRBJ2-7, with 8 bases that match TRBD1. Germline values: CDR1 MNHEY, CDR2 SVGAGI. CDR3 length equals 14 residues. The V segment lost 4 bases and the J segment 6 bases; nucleotides outside the gene matches: 8. In DNA, the CDR3 is TGTGCCAGCAGTTCACATTGGACAGGGATCGAGCAGTACTTC. It is translated as CASSSHWTGIEQYF.

This sequence joins TRBV3-1 (or the pseudogene TRBV3-2) and TRBJ2-7; 7 positions agree with TRBD1. Germline CDR1 and CDR2: LGHDT and YNNKEL (reference sequence). Germline trimming cut 1 base from V and 0 bases from J; bases unmatched to any gene: 6. The CDR3 is 16 residues long. The chain's CDR3 is CASSQAPDRSSYEQYF. The CDR3, as DNA: TGTGCCAGCAGCCAAGCCCCGGACAGGAGCTCCTACGAGCAGTACTTC.

The CDR3 sequence: CASSEAGTGPNSPLHF. DNA for the CDR3: TGTGCCAGCAGTGAGGCCGGGACAGGGCCGAATTCACCCCTCCACTTT. The V and J genes are TRBV2 and TRBJ1-6; 9 positions agree with TRBD1. The CDR3 runs to 16 residues. The junction had 7 bases not matched to a gene; V was cut back by 3 bases and J by 7 bases. Germline lookup yields CDR1 SNHLY and CDR2 FYNNEI.

This chain links TRBV6-2 or TRBV6-3 with TRBJ2-1, with D maybe TRBD1 (6 bases). The ends were cut back, 6 bases at V and 5 bases at J, with 29 bases in the middle. The CDR3 is 19 residues long. In germline, CDR1 is MNHEY, CDR2 SVGEGT. CDR3 region: CASSPTTLRDTPRDNEQFF. CDR3 coding DNA: TGTGCCAGCAGCCCTACGACCCTACGGGACACTCCGAGGGACAATGAGCAGTTCTTC.

The chain links TRBV6-5 to TRBJ1-1, with no clear D. This CDR3 contains 15 residues. V lost 3 bases to trimming and J lost 1 base, with 12 bases between them. Germline CDR1 and CDR2: MNHEY and SVGAGI. The CDR3: CASSYIGRTNTEAFF. The CDR3 DNA sequence: TGTGCCAGCAGTTATATCGGGAGGACGAACACTGAAGCTTTCTTT.

This rearrangement joins TRBV28 to TRBJ1-2; no clear D. The ends were cut back, 3 bases at V and 8 bases at J, with 19 bases in the middle. Germline lookup yields CDR1 MDHEN and CDR2 SYDVKM. The CDR3 is made up of 15 amino acids. CDR3 sequence: CASSFQEGGDLGYTF. CDR3 bases: TGTGCCAGCAGTTTTCAAGAGGGCGGAGATCTCGGCTACACCTTC.

The rearrangement links TRBV6-5 to TRBJ1-1, with 9 bases fitting TRBD1. Looked up from germline, CDR1 is MNHEY and CDR2 is SVGAGI. Trimming removed 2 bases from V and 4 bases from J; junction bases left unmatched: 5. The CDR3 spans 15 residues. CDR3 sequence reads: CASSYGSGQGTEAFF. Written as DNA, the CDR3 is TGTGCCAGCAGTTACGGCTCGGGACAGGGCACTGAAGCTTTCTTT.

This rearrangement joins TRBV9 to TRBJ2-1, with D perhaps matching TRBD2 (5 bases). The V and J ends lost 2 bases and 8 bases respectively, with 11 bases between them. The CDR3 spans 13 residues. CDR1 SGDLS and CDR2 YYNGEE come from the germline V gene. The CDR3 sequence is CASSVSQDYEQFF. Written as DNA, the CDR3 is TGTGCCAGCAGCGTCTCGCAGGACTATGAGCAGTTCTTC.

The J gene is TRBJ1-2, the V gene TRBV6-6, with D possibly matching TRBD1 (6 bases). The V end lost 6 bases, the J end lost 5 bases, and 16 bases lay between the germline ends. The CDR3 consists of 14 residues. Germline V gene sequence: CDR1 MNHNY, CDR2 SVGAGI (reference sequence). CDR3 nucleotides: TGTGCCAGCAGGTCCAGGGAGGGGGGGTATGGCTACACCTTC. It translates to CASRSREGGYGYTF.

J is TRBJ2-1 and V is TRBV7-6, with D perhaps TRBD2 (5 bases). The CDR3 spans 14 residues. Germline assignment: CDR1 SGHVS and CDR2 FNYEAQ. V lost 8 bases and J 5 bases, leaving 16 bases between the germline ends. CDR3: CASGRRGRDNEQFF. The CDR3 DNA reads as TGTGCCAGCGGACGACGAGGGCGCGACAATGAGCAGTTCTTC. The full variable domain, completed using reference TRBV7-6 and TRBJ2-1, is GAGVSQSPRYKVTKRGQDVALRCDPISGHVSLYWYRQALGQGPEFLTYFNYEAQQDKSGLPNDRFSAERPEGSISTLTIQRTEQRDSAMYRCASGRRGRDNEQFFGPGTRLTVL.

This chain uses TRBV10-1 with TRBJ2-1, with 11 nucleotides matching TRBD1. Germline values: CDR1 WNHNN, CDR2 SYGVQD (reference sequence). The CDR3 runs to 15 residues. V shed 6 bases, J shed 10 bases, and the junction held 11 bases outside the gene matches. CDR3 DNA sequence: TGCGCCAGCAGCGCCGGGACAGGGGGGTTGGTGGAGCAGTTCTTC. Its protein product is CASSAGTGGLVEQFF.

This chain connects TRBV4-2 to TRBJ2-3, with TRBD1 matching over 11 bases. In germline, CDR1 is LGHNA, CDR2 YNFKEQ. The V segment lost 3 bases and the J segment 3 bases; nucleotides outside the gene matches: 5. CDR3 length: 16 amino acids. The CDR3 sequence: CASSHGDRGKTDTQYF. CDR3 in DNA: TGTGCCAGCAGCCATGGGGACAGGGGGAAGACAGATACGCAGTATTTT.

The rearrangement joins TRBV24-1 to TRBJ1-5; TRBD1 might be the D (6 bases). V gave up 4 bases and J gave up 4 bases, with 13 bases separating them. Per germline, CDR1 KGHDR and CDR2 SFDVKD. The CDR3 consists of 15 residues. For the CDR3, the DNA is TGTGCCACCAGTGACTCCGGACAGACTAATCAGCCCCAGCATTTT. Amino acids: CATSDSGQTNQPQHF.